This T cell receptor (beta chain) comes out of a study of T cell changes during pregnancy in multiple sclerosis. The protocol was immunoSEQ multiplex PCR, while the TCRdb copy is restricted to in-frame clones and leaves out a portion. The sample consists of some 41,000 clones, around 90% of them appearing once. This specimen consisted of CD4+ T cells from peripheral blood mononuclear cells, obtained in the third trimester of pregnancy. This TCR came from a female donor in good health, enrolled as a control in a pregnancy study.

CDR3 region: CACQYVAPSQDEQFF. The CDR3 DNA is TGTGCCTGCCAATATGTGGCGCCCAGCCAGGATGAGCAGTTCTTC. The rearrangement links TRBV30 to TRBJ2-1; D is uncertain. This CDR3 has 15 amino acids. V gave up 6 bases and J gave up 8 bases, with 23 bases separating them. Germline V gene lookup returns CDR1 GTSNPN and CDR2 SVGIG (reference sequence).